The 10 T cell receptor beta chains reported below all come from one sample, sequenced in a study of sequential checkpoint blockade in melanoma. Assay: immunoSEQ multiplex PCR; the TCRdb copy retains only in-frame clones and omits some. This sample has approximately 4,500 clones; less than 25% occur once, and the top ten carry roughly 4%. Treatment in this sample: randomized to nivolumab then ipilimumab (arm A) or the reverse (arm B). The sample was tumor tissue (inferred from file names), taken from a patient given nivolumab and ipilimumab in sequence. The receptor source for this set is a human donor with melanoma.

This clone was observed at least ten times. The CDR3 reads CASSLGGRVNQPQHF. DNA of the CDR3: TGTGCCAGCAGCTTAGGGGGCAGGGTCAATCAGCCCCAGCATTTT. V usage is TRBV11-3 and J usage is TRBJ1-5; D is possibly TRBD1 (5 bases). The germline gives CDR1 SGHNT, CDR2 YENEEA. The CDR3 totals 15 residues. The ends were cut back, 1 base at V and 3 bases at J, with 10 bases in the middle.

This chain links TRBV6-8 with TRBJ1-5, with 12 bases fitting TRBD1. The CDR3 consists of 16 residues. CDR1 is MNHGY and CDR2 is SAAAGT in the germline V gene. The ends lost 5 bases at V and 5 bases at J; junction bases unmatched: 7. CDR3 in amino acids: CASSVPGQGAYQPQHF. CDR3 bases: TGTGCCAGCAGTGTACCGGGACAGGGGGCATATCAGCCCCAGCATTTT.

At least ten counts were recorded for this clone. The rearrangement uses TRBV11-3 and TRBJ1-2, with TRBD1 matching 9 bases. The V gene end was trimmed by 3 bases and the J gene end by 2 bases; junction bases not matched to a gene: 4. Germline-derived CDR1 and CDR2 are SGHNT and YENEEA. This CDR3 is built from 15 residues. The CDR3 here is CASSLTGGPNYGYTF. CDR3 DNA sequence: TGTGCCAGCAGCTTGACAGGGGGGCCAAACTATGGCTACACCTTC.

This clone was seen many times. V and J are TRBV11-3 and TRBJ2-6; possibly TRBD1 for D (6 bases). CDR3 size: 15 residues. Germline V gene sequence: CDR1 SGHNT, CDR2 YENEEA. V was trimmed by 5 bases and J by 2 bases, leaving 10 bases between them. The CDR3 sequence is CASSVQGPGANVLTF. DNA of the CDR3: TGTGCCAGCAGCGTACAGGGCCCTGGGGCCAACGTCCTGACTTTC.

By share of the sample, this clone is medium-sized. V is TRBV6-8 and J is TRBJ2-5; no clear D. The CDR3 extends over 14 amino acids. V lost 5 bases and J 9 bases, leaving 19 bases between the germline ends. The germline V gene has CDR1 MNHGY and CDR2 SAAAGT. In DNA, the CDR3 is TGTGCCAGCAGTCAGTGGGGTCATTTGCAGGCCCAGTACTTC. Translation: CASSQWGHLQAQYF.

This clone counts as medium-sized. CDR3 protein: CASSPSADSYNEQFF. Here the CDR3 DNA reads TGTGCCAGCAGCCCGTCCGCGGATTCCTACAATGAGCAGTTCTTC. The chain joins TRBV9 to TRBJ2-1; D gene ambiguous. Trimming removed 4 bases from V and 1 base from J, with 12 bases in between. This CDR3 comprises 15 residues. Germline values: CDR1 SGDLS, CDR2 YYNGEE.

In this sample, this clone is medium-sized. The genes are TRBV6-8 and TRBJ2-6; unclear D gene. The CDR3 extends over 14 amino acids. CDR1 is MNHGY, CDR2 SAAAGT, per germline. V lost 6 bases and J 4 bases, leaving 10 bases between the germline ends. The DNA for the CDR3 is TGTGCCAGCAGCCCACATGTCGGGGCCAACGTCCTGACTTTC. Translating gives CASSPHVGANVLTF.

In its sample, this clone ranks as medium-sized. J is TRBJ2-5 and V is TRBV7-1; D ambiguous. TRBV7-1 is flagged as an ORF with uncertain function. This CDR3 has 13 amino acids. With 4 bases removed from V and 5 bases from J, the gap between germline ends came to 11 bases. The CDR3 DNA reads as TGTGCCAGCAGCTTATCTTTTGAGGAGACCCAGTACTTC. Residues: CASSLSFEETQYF.

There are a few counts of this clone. CDR3 sequence reads: CASSFAGNSYEQYF. DNA for the CDR3: TGTGCCAGCAGTTTCGCGGGAAACTCCTACGAGCAGTACTTC. The rearrangement links TRBV28 to TRBJ2-7, with a possible D match to TRBD2 (6 bases). This CDR3 has 14 amino acids. Per germline, CDR1 MDHEN and CDR2 SYDVKM. Trimming took off 3 bases at V and 0 bases at J, with 9 bases between the two ends.

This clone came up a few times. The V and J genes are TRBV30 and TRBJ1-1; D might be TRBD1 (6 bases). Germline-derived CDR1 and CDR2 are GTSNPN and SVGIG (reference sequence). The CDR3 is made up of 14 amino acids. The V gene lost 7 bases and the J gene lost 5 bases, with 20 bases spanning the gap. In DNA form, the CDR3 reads TGTGCCTTCCTGGAAGAGGGGGTGGGGACTGAAGCTTTCTTT. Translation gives CAFLEEGVGTEAFF.